Presented here are 21 T cell receptor beta chains from one specimen sequenced in a study of blood T cell repertoires in COVID-19. TCRdb's copy holds only in-frame clones and misses some; the assay was immunoSEQ multiplex PCR. The sample holds about 60,000 clones, over 60% seen once. Sequenced sample: peripheral blood. These receptors all come from a man aged 25-40 years with COVID-19, enrolled during active disease.

This clone came up many times. The chain couples TRBV2 to TRBJ1-1, with 8 bases identical to TRBD1. Germline values: CDR1 SNHLY, CDR2 FYNNEI. The CDR3 has 14 residues. V was clipped by 5 bases and J by 5 bases; unmatched bases: 7. This CDR3 is CASSPTGAETEAFF. DNA for the CDR3: TGTGCCAGCAGTCCGACAGGGGCTGAGACTGAAGCTTTCTTT.

V usage is TRBV4-2 and J usage is TRBJ1-6, with a possible D match to TRBD1 (6 bases). The CDR3 is 15 residues long. Germline lookup yields CDR1 LGHNA and CDR2 YNFKEQ. Trimming left V 3 bases short and J 10 bases short, with 16 bases between. The CDR3 sequence: CASSQAGTLTSPLHF. CDR3 bases: TGTGCCAGCAGCCAGGCCGGGACACTCACCTCACCCCTCCACTTT.

The chain uses TRBV7-8 and TRBJ1-1, with a weak D call TRBD1 (6 bases). CDR3 length: 13 residues. V gave up 6 bases and J gave up 4 bases, with 12 bases separating them. Germline CDR1 reads SGHVS; CDR2 reads FQNEAQ. The DNA for the CDR3 is TGTGCCAGCAGGGCGGGGGCTAGCACTGAAGCTTTCTTT. Its translation: CASRAGASTEAFF.

The chain is built from TRBV5-1 and TRBJ2-7, with 10 bases matching TRBD2. Germline loops: CDR1 SGHRS, CDR2 YFSETQ. Losses at the gene ends were 4 bases for V and 4 bases for J; bases not matched to a gene: 5. There are 14 residues in the CDR3. The CDR3 nucleotides are TGCGCCAGCAGCCGCGGACTAGCGGATTACGAGCAGTACTTC. Its protein is CASSRGLADYEQYF.

The CDR3 bases are TGTGCCAGCAGCCAAGCCGGGACAGATACGCAGTATTTT. Its translation: CASSQAGTDTQYF. The chain links TRBV14 to TRBJ2-3, with unresolved D. The V gene lost 1 base and the J gene lost 3 bases, with 5 bases spanning the gap. This CDR3 has 13 amino acids. Germline V gene sequence: CDR1 SGHDN, CDR2 FVKESK.

The rearrangement joins TRBV28 to TRBJ2-1; D may be TRBD2 (5 bases). The CDR3 length is 15 residues. The V and J ends lost 5 bases and 2 bases respectively, with 13 bases between them. Germline lookup yields CDR1 MDHEN and CDR2 SYDVKM. Written as DNA, the CDR3 is TGTGCCAGCAGTGGCACGGGATACCCCTACAATGAGCAGTTCTTC. This codes for CASSGTGYPYNEQFF.

V gene TRBV6-5 combines with J gene TRBJ1-6, with D unresolved. The V end lost 6 bases, the J end lost 7 bases, and 16 bases lay between the germline ends. Looked up from germline, CDR1 is MNHEY and CDR2 is SVGAGI. This CDR3 has 15 amino acids. The CDR3 bases are TGTGCCAGCAGCTTAGAGGAGACTGGGAATTCACCCCTCCACTTT. This codes for CASSLEETGNSPLHF.

The rearrangement uses TRBV18 and TRBJ2-5; D possibly corresponds to TRBD1 (5 bases). The germline V gene has CDR1 KGHSH and CDR2 LQKENI. This CDR3 region has 15 residues. V gave up 1 base and J gave up 4 bases, with 13 bases separating them. CDR3 region: CASSPQSTETETQYF. The CDR3 nucleotides read TGTGCCAGCTCACCACAATCGACAGAAACAGAGACCCAGTACTTC. The entire variable domain, with the rest obtained from reference TRBV18 and TRBJ2-5, is as follows: NAGVMQNPRHLVRRRGQEARLRCSPMKGHSHVYWYRQLPEEGLKFMVYLQKENIIDESGMPKERFSAEFPKEGPSILRIQQVVRGDSAAYFCASSPQSTETETQYFGPGTRLLVL.

V usage is TRBV7-6 and J usage is TRBJ1-5, with TRBD1 matching over 7 bases. This CDR3 contains 16 residues. The V and J ends lost 1 base and 4 bases, in that order; junction bases with no gene match: 7. The germline V gene has CDR1 SGHVS and CDR2 FNYEAQ. Written as DNA, the CDR3 is TGTGCCAGCAGCTTAGGACAGGGCGTACGTAATCAGCCCCAGCATTTT. It yields the protein CASSLGQGVRNQPQHF.

The CDR3 region has the DNA TGTGCCAGCAGCGTATCCTTATCGACAGGGAGTACAGATACGCAGTATTTT. The encoded protein is CASSVSLSTGSTDTQYF. The genes are TRBV9 and TRBJ2-3; TRBD1 matches at 7 bases. The CDR3 sequence is 17 residues long. The germline CDR1 and CDR2 sequences are SGDLS and YYNGEE. Trimming took 1 base from V and 3 from J; bases not matched to a gene: 11.

V and J are TRBV2 and TRBJ1-1; possible D gene TRBD1, 5 bases. With 7 bases removed from V and 5 bases from J, the gap between germline ends came to 8 bases. Germline CDR1 SNHLY, CDR2 FYNNEI. The CDR3 sequence is 11 residues long. CDR3 coding DNA: TGTGCCAGCACAGGGAATACTGAAGCTTTCTTT. It translates to CASTGNTEAFF.

The chain joins TRBV4-2 to TRBJ2-7; TRBD1 aligns across 9 bases. V dropped 6 bases and J dropped 5; count of bases not matched to a gene: 14. CDR3 size: 16 residues. The germline CDR1 and CDR2 sequences are LGHNA and YNFKEQ. Written as DNA, the CDR3 is TGTGCCAGCAGTCAAAACCCGGGACAGGGCTTTCACGAGCAGTACTTC. Translating gives CASSQNPGQGFHEQYF.

The chain uses TRBV19 and TRBJ1-5; D is undetermined. The V and J ends lost 5 bases and 0 bases respectively, with 8 bases between them. The CDR3 covers 14 residues. The V gene's germline CDR1 is LNHDA and CDR2 SQIVND (reference sequence). The CDR3 nucleotides are TGTGCCAGTAGTGGAAGGAGTAGCAATCAGCCCCAGCATTTT. It is translated as CASSGRSSNQPQHF.

The chain uses TRBV5-3 and TRBJ2-7; 11 bases fit TRBD2. TRBV5-3 is designated an ORF whose function remains uncertain. This CDR3 contains 16 residues. With V trimmed by 4 bases and J by 2 bases, 8 bases remained unmatched. This CDR3 is CARSATTSGITYEQYF. The CDR3 region has the DNA TGTGCCAGAAGCGCTACGACTAGCGGGATCACCTACGAGCAGTACTTC.

The genes are TRBV11-2 and TRBJ2-7; 7 nucleotides align to TRBD2. Germline V gene lookup returns CDR1 SGHAT and CDR2 FQNNGV. V dropped 7 bases and J dropped 4; count of bases not matched to a gene: 19. CDR3 size: 17 residues. The CDR3 region is CASTRAGELARLYEQYF. CDR3 bases: TGTGCCAGCACCCGGGCGGGGGAGCTAGCGCGTTTGTACGAGCAGTACTTC.

V gene TRBV4-1 combines with J gene TRBJ2-7; weak D call: TRBD2 (6 bases). Per germline, CDR1 MGHRA and CDR2 YSYEKL. This CDR3 is built from 14 residues. V shed 8 bases and J shed 2 bases, with 16 bases lying between them. CDR3 nucleotides: TGCGCCAGCTCCTTAAGGGCGGGAACCTACGAGCAGTACTTC. It codes for CASSLRAGTYEQYF.

The CDR3 spells CATSRRGTLRAGMNTEAFF. CDR3 sequence (DNA): TGTGCCACCAGCAGGAGGGGTACATTACGAGCGGGTATGAACACTGAAGCTTTCTTT. The J gene is TRBJ1-1, the V gene TRBV15; D is possibly TRBD1 (5 bases). The germline V and J ends were trimmed by 3 bases and 0 bases, with 23 bases remaining between them. CDR1 and CDR2 from the germline V gene are LNHNV and YYDKDF (reference sequence). The CDR3 has 19 amino acids.

This clone has only a few counts. The V and J genes are TRBV3-1 (or the pseudogene TRBV3-2) and TRBJ2-1; the D gene is possibly TRBD2 (5 bases). Between the trimmed V and J ends, which lost 4 bases and 0 bases, there was a span of 13 bases. Germline V gene lookup returns CDR1 LGHDT and CDR2 YNNKEL (reference sequence). The CDR3 has 16 residues. The CDR3 reads CASSPWTSSSYNEQFF. The CDR3 nucleotides are TGTGCCAGCAGCCCTTGGACTTCCAGCTCCTACAATGAGCAGTTCTTC.

The chain recombines TRBV6-2 or TRBV6-3 with TRBJ2-1; a possible D gene is TRBD2 (5 bases). Germline CDR1 and CDR2: MNHEY and SVGEGT. Trimming removed 3 bases at V and 4 bases at J, with 22 bases between. The CDR3 extends over 18 amino acids. As DNA, the CDR3 is TGTGCCAGCAGTTATACTCGGGTTGCTAGCAGCTCTTACAATGAGCAGTTCTTC. Translated, it gives CASSYTRVASSSYNEQFF.

The chain joins TRBV28 to TRBJ2-2, with TRBD2 matching over 8 bases. This CDR3 has 15 residues. The trim removed 7 bases at V and 4 bases at J, leaving 8 bases unmatched. Germline-derived CDR1 and CDR2 are MDHEN and SYDVKM. In DNA form, the CDR3 reads TGTGCCAGCAATCGAGCGGGAGATAGCACCGGGGAGCTGTTTTTT. Its protein is CASNRAGDSTGELFF.

The chain employs TRBV2 and TRBJ1-5; the D is unclear. V was cut by 1 base and J by 6 bases, with 13 bases left in between. The CDR3 has 15 residues. Germline CDR1 and CDR2: SNHLY and FYNNEI. CDR3 nucleotides: TGTGCCAGCAGTGAAGTGGGTGGCCGCGGTCAGCCCCAGCATTTT. Translation: CASSEVGGRGQPQHF.